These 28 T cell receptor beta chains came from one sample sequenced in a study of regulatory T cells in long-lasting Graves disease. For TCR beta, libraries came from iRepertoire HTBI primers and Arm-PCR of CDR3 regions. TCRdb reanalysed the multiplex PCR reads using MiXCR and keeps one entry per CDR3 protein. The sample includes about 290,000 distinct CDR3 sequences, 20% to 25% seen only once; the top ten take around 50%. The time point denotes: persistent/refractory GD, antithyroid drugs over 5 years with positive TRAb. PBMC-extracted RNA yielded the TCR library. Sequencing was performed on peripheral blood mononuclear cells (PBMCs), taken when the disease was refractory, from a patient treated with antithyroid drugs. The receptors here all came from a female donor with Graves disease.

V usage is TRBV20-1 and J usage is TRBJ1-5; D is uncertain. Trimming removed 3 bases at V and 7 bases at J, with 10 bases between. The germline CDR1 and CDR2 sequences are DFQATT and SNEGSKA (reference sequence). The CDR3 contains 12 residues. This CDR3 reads CSARESSQPQHF. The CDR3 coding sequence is TGCAGTGCTAGGGAATCGAGCCAGCCCCAGCATTTT.

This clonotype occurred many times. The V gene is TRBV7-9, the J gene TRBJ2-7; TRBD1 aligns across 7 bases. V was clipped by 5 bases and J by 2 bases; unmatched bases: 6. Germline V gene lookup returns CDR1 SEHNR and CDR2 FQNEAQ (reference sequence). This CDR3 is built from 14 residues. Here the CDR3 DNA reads TGTGCCAGCAGCCGGACAGGAGCTACCTACGAGCAGTACTTC. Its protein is CASSRTGATYEQYF.

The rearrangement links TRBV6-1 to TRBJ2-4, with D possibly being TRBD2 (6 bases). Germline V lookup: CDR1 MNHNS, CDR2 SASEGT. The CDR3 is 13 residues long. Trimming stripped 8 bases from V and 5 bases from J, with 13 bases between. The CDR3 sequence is CASLDGGENIQYF. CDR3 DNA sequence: TGTGCCAGCCTAGACGGGGGAGAAAACATTCAGTACTTC.

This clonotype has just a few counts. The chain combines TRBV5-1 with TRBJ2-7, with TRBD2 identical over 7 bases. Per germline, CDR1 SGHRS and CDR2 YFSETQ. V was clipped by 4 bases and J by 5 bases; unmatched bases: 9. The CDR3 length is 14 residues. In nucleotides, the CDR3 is TGCGCCAGCAGCCCGACTAGCCCTTTCAACGAGCAGTACTTC. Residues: CASSPTSPFNEQYF. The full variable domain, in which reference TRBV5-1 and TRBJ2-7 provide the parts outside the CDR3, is KAGVTQTPRYLIKTRGQQVTLSCSPISGHRSVSWYQQTPGQGLQFLFEYFSETQRNKGNFPGRFSGRQFSNSRSEMNVSTLELGDSALYLCASSPTSPFNEQYFGPGTRLTVT.

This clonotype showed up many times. This chain's CDR3 is CSARGIELHSYEQYF. The CDR3, as DNA: TGCAGTGCTAGAGGAATCGAACTCCACTCCTACGAGCAGTACTTC. The gene calls are TRBV20-1 and TRBJ2-7; D is ambiguous. The CDR3 has 15 amino acids. Germline V gene lookup returns CDR1 DFQATT and CDR2 SNEGSKA (reference sequence). With 1 base removed from V and 0 bases from J, the gap between germline ends came to 13 bases.

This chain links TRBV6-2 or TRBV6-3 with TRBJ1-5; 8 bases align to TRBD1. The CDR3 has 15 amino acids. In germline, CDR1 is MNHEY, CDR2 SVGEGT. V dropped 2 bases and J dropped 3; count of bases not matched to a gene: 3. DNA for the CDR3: TGTGCCAGCAGTTACCACAGGGGGAACAATCAGCCCCAGCATTTT. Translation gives CASSYHRGNNQPQHF.

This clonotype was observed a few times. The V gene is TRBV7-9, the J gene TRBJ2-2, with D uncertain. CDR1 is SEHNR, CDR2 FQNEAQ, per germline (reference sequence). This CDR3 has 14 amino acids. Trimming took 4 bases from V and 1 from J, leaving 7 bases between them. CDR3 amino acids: CASSSDLNTGELFF. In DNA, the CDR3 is TGTGCCAGCAGCTCCGACCTGAACACCGGGGAGCTGTTTTTT.

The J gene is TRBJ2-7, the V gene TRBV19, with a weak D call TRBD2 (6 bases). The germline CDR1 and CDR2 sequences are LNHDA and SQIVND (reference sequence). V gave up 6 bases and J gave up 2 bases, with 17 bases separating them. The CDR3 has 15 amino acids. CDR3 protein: CASSDGRAGTYEQYF. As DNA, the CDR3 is TGTGCCAGTAGCGACGGGAGAGCGGGTACCTACGAGCAGTACTTC.

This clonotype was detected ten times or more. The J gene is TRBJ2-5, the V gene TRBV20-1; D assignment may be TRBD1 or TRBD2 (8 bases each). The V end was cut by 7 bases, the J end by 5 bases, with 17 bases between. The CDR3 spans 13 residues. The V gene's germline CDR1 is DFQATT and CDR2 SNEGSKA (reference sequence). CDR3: CSVGQGLVETQYF. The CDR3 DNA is TGCAGTGTCGGACAGGGACTAGTGGAGACCCAGTACTTC.

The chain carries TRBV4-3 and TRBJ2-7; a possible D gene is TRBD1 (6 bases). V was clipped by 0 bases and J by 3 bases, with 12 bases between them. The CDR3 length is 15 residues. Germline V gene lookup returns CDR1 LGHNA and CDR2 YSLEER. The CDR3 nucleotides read TGCGCCAGCAGCCAAGATCGTCAGGGGAACTACGAGCAGTACTTC. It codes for CASSQDRQGNYEQYF.

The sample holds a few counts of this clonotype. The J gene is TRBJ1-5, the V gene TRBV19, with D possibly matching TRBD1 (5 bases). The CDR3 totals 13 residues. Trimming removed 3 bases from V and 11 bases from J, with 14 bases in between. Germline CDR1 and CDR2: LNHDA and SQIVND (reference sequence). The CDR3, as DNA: TGTGCCAGTAGTATGAGCAGGGTGGTCACCCAGCATTTT. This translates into CASSMSRVVTQHF.

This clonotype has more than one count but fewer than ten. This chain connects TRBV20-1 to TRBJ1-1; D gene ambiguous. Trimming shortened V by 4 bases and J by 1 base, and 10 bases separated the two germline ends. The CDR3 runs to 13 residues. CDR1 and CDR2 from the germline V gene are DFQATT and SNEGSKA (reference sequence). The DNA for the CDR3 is TGCAGTGCTACCGACCGGCGGAACACTGAAGCTTTCTTT. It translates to CSATDRRNTEAFF.

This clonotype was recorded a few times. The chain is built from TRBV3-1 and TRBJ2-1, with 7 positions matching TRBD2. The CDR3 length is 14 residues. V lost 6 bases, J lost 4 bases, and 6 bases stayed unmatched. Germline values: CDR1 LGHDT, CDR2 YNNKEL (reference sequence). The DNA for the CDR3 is TGTGCCAGCAGAAGTCCGCGGGGGTACAATGAGCAGTTCTTC. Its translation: CASRSPRGYNEQFF.

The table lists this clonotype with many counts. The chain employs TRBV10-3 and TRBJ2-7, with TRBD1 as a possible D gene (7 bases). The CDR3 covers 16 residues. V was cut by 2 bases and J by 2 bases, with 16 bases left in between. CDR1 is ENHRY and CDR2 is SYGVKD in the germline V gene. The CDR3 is CAISERRDSQAYEQYF. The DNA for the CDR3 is TGTGCCATCAGTGAGAGGAGGGACAGCCAAGCCTACGAGCAGTACTTC.

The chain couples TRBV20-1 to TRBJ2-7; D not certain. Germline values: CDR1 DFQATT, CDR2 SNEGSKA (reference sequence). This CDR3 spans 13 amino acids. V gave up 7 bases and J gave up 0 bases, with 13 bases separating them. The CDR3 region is CSGLNVDSYEQYF. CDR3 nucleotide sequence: TGCAGTGGTTTGAACGTGGACTCCTACGAGCAGTACTTC.

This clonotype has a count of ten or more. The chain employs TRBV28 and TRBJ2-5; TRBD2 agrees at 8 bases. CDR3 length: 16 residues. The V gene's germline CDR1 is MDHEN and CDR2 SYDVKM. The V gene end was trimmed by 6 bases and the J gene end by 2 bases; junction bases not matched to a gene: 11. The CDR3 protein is CASSPSGSRGQETQYF. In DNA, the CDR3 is TGTGCCAGCAGCCCGAGCGGGAGTAGGGGACAAGAGACCCAGTACTTC.

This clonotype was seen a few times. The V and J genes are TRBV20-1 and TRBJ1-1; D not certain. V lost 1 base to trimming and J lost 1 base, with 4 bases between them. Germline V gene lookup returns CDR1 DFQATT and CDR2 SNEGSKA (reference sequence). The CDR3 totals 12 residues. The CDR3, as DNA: TGCAGTGCTAGAGGTCAGAACACTGAAGCTTTCTTT. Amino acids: CSARGQNTEAFF.

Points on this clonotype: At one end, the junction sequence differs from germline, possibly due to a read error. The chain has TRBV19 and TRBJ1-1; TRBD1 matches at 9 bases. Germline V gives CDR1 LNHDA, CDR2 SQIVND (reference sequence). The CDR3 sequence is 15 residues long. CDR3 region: CASSRNRGQNTQAFF. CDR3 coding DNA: TGTGCCAGTAGTAGAAACAGGGGGCAGAACACTCAAGCTTTCTTT.

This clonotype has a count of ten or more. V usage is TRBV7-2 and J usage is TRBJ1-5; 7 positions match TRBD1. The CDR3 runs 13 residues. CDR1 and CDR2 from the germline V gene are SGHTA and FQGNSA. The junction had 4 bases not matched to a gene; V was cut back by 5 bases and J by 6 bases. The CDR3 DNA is TGTGCCAGCAGCCCCCGGGACAGTCAGCCCCAGCATTTT. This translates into CASSPRDSQPQHF.

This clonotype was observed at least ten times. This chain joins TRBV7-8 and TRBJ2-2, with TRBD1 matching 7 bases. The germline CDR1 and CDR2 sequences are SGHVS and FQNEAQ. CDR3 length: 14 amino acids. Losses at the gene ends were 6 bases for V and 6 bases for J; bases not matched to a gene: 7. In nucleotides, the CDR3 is TGTGCCAGCAGTTATACAACAGGGGCCGGGGAGCTGTTTTTT. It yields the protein CASSYTTGAGELFF.

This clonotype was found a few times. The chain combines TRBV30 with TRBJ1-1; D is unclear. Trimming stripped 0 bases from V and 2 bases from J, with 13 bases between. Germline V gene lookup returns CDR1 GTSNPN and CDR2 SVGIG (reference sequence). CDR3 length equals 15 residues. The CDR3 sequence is CAWSVRAPGNTEAFF. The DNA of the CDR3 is TGTGCCTGGAGTGTCCGGGCCCCCGGCAACACTGAAGCTTTCTTT.

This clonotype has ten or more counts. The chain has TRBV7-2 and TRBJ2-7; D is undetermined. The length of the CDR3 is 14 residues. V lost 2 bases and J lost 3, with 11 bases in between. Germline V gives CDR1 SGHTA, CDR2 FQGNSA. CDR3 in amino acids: CASSLSSKGYEQYF. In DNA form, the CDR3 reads TGTGCCAGCAGCTTAAGTTCTAAGGGCTACGAGCAGTACTTC.

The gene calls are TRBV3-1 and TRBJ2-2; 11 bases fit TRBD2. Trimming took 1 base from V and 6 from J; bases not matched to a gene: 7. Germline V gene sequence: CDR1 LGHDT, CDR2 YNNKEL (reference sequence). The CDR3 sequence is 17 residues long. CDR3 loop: CASSQVWASGRPGELFF. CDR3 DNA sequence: TGTGCCAGCAGCCAAGTTTGGGCTAGCGGGAGGCCCGGGGAGCTGTTTTTT.

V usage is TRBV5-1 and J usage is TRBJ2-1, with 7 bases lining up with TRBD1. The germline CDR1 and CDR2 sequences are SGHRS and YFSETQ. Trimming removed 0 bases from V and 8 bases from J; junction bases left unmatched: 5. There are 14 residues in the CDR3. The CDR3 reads CASSLGQGGYEQFF. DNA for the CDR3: TGCGCCAGCAGCTTGGGACAGGGTGGCTATGAGCAGTTCTTC.

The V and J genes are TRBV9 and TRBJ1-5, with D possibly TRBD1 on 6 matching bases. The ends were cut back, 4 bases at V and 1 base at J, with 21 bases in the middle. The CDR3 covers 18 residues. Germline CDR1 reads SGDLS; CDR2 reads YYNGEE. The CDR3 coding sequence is TGTGCCAGCAGCACCCGGGACATACGACTCCCAAGCAATCAGCCCCAGCATTTT. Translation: CASSTRDIRLPSNQPQHF.

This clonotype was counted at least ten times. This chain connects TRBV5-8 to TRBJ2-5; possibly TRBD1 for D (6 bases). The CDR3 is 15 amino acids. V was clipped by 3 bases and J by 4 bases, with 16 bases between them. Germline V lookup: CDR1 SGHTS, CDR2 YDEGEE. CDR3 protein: CASSSMGRGGETQYF. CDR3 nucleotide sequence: TGTGCCAGCAGCTCCATGGGCAGGGGCGGAGAGACCCAGTACTTC.

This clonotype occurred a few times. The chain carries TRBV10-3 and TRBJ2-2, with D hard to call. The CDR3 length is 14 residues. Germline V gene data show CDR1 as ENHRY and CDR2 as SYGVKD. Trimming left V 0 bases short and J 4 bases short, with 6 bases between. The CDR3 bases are TGTGCCATCAGTGAGTCGACCCGCACCGGGGAGCTGTTTTTT. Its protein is CAISESTRTGELFF.

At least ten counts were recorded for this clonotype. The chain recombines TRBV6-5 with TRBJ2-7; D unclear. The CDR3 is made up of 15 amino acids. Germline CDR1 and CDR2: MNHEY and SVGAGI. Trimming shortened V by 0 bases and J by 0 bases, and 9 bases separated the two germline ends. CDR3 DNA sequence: TGTGCCAGCAGTTACTCGGCTGATAGCTCCTACGAGCAGTACTTC. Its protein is CASSYSADSSYEQYF.